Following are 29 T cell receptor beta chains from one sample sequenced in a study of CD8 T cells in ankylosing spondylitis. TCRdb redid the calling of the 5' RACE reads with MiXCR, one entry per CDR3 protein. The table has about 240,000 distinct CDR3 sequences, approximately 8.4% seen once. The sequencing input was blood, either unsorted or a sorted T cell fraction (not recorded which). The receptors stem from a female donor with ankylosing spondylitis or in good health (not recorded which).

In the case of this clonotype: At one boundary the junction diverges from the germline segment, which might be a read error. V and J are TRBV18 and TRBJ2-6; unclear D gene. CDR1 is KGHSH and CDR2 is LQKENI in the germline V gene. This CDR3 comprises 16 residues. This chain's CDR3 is CANSPIRGSGANVLTF. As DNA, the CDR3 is TGTGCCAACTCACCAATACGAGGATCTGGGGCCAACGTCCTGACTTTC.

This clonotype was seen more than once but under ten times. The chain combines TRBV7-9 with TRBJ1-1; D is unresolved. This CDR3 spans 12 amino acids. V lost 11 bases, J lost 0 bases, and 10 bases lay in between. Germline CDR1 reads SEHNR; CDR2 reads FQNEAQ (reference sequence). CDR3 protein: CACKAMNTEAFF. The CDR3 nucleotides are TGTGCCTGCAAGGCCATGAACACTGAAGCTTTCTTT.

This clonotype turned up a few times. The CDR3 region has the DNA TGCGCCAGCAGCTTGGGGCAGGTACCTGAAGCTTTCTTT. As protein: CASSLGQVPEAFF. V gene TRBV5-1 combines with J gene TRBJ1-1; no firm D call. The CDR3 consists of 13 residues. The germline V and J ends were trimmed by 0 bases and 6 bases, with 9 bases remaining between them. Germline V gene sequence: CDR1 SGHRS, CDR2 YFSETQ.

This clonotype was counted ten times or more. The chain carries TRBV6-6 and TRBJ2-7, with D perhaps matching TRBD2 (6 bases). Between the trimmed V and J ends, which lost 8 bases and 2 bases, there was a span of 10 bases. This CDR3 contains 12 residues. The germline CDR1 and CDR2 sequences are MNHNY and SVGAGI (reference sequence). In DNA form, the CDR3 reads TGTGCCAGCTGGTCGGGGGCCTACGAGCAGTACTTC. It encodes CASWSGAYEQYF.

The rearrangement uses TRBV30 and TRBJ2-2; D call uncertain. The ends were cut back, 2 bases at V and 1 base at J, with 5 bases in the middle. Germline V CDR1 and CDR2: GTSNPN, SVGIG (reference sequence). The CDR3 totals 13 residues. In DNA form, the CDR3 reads TGTGCCTGGAGTCCAGGGAACACCGGGGAGCTGTTTTTT. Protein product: CAWSPGNTGELFF.

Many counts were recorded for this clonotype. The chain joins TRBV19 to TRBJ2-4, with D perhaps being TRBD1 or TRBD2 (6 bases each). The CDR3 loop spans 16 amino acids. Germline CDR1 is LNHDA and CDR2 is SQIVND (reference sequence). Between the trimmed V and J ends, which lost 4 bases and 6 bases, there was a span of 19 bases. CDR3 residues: CASSSPFYGGLNIQYF. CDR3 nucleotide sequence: TGTGCCAGTAGTAGCCCCTTTTACGGGGGCTTAAACATTCAGTACTTC.

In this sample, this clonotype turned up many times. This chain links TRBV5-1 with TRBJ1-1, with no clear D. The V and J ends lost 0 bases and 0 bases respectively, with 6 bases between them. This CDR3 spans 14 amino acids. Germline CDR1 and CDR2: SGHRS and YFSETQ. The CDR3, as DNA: TGCGCCAGCAGCTTGGGAGTTATGAACACTGAAGCTTTCTTT. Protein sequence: CASSLGVMNTEAFF.

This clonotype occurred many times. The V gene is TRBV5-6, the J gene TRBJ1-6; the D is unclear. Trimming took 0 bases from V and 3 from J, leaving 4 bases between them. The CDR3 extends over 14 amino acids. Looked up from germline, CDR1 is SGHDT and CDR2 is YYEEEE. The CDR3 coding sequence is TGTGCCAGCAGCTTGGAGATCTATAATTCACCCCTCCACTTT. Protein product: CASSLEIYNSPLHF.

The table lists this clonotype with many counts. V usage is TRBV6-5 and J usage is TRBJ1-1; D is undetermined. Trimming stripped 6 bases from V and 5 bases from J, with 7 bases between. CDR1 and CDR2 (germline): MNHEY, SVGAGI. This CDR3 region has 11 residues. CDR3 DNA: TGTGCCAGCAGACGGACGACTGAAGCTTTCTTT. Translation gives CASRRTTEAFF.

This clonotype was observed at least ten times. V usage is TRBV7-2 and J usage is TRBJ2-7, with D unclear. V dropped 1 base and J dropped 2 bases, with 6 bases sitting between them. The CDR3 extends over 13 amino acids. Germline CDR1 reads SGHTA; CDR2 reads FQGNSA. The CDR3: CASSLGPPYEQYF. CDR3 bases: TGTGCCAGCAGCTTAGGCCCTCCCTACGAGCAGTACTTC.

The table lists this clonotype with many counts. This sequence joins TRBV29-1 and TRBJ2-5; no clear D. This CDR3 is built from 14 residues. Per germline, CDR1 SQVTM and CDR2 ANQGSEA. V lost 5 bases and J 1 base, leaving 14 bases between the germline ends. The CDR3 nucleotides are TGCAGCGTTCGCCAGGTCGGTCCCCAAGAGACCCAGTACTTC. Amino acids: CSVRQVGPQETQYF. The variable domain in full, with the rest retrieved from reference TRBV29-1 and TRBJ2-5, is SAVISQKPSRDICQRGTSLTIQCQVDSQVTMMFWYRQQPGQSLTLIATANQGSEATYESGFVIDKFPISRPNLTFSTLTVSNMSPEDSSIYLCSVRQVGPQETQYFGPGTRLLVL.

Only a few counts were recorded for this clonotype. The CDR3 region has the DNA TGTGCCAGCAGCCAAGAGATTAGGAGGAAAAGCACAGATACGCAGTATTTT. It yields the protein CASSQEIRRKSTDTQYF. The chain employs TRBV4-2 and TRBJ2-3; weak D call: TRBD2 (5 bases). This CDR3 is built from 17 residues. The ends were cut back, 0 bases at V and 0 bases at J, with 13 bases in the middle. Per the germline V gene, CDR1 is LGHNA and CDR2 is YNFKEQ.

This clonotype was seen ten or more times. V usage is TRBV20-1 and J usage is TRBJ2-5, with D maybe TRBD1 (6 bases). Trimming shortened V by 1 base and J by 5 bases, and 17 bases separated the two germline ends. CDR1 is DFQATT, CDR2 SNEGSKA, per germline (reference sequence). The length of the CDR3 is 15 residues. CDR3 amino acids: CSARAVGALEETQYF. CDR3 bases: TGCAGTGCTAGAGCGGTGGGGGCCCTTGAGGAGACCCAGTACTTC.

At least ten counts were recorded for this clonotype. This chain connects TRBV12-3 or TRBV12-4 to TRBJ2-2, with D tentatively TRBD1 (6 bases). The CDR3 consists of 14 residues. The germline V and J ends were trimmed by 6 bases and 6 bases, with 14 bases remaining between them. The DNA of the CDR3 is TGTGCCAGCAGGAGAACCCAGGGGTCCGGGGAGCTGTTTTTT. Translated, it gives CASRRTQGSGELFF.

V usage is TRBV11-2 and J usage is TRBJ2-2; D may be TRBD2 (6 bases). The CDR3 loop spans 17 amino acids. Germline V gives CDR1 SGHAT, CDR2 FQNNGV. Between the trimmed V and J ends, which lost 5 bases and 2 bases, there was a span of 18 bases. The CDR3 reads CASSGRPRGNNTGELFF. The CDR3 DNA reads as TGTGCCAGCAGCGGGAGGCCGAGAGGGAACAACACCGGGGAGCTGTTTTTT. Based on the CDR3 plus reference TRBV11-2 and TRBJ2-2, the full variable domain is EAGVAQSPRYKIIEKRQSVAFWCNPISGHATLYWYQQILGQGPKLLIQFQNNGVVDDSQLPKDRFSAERLKGVDSTLKIQPAKLEDSAVYLCASSGRPRGNNTGELFFGEGSRLTVL.

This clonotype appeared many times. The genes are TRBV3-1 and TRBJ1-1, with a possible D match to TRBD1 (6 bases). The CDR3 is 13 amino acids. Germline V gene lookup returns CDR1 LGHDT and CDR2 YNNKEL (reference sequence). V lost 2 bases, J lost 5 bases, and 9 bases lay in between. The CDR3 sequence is CASSQQGRTEAFF. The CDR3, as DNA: TGTGCCAGCAGCCAACAGGGGAGGACTGAAGCTTTCTTT. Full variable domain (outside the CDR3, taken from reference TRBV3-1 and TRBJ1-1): DTAVSQTPKYLVTQMGNDKSIKCEQNLGHDTMYWYKQDSKKFLKIMFSYNNKELIINETVPNRFSPKSPDKAHLNLHINSLELGDSAVYFCASSQQGRTEAFFGQGTRLTVV.

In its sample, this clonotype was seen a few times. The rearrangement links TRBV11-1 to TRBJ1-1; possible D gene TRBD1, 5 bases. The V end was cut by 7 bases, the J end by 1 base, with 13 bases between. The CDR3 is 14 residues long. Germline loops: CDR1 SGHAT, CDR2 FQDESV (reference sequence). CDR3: CASNSGGANTEAFF. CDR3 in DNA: TGTGCCAGCAACTCGGGAGGGGCGAACACTGAAGCTTTCTTT.

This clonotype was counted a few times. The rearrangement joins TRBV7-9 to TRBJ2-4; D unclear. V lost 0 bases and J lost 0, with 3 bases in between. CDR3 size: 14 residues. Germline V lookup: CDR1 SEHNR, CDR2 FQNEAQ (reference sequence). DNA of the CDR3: TGTGCCAGCAGCTTAGCTCTAGCCAAAAACATTCAGTACTTC. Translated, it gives CASSLALAKNIQYF.

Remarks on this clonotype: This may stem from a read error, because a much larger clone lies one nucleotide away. CDR3 region: CSANGGLADYNEQFF. CDR3 nucleotide sequence: TGCAGTGCGAACGGAGGACTAGCGGACTACAATGAGCAGTTCTTC. This sequence joins TRBV20-1 and TRBJ2-1; 10 bases fit TRBD2. This CDR3 comprises 15 residues. J gave up 3 bases and V 6 bases, and 8 bases lay outside the gene matches. The V gene's germline CDR1 is DFQATT and CDR2 SNEGSKA (reference sequence).

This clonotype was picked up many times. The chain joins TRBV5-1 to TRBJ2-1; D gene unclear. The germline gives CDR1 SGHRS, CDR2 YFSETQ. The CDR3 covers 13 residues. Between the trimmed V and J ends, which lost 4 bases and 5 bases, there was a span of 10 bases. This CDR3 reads CASSPTPNNEQFF. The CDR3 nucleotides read TGCGCCAGCAGCCCTACCCCTAACAATGAGCAGTTCTTC.

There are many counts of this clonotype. The CDR3 region has the DNA TGCAGTGCTCCCGGCGGGGCCCAATCCTACGAGCAGTACTTC. This encodes CSAPGGAQSYEQYF. The rearrangement joins TRBV20-1 to TRBJ2-7; TRBD2 might be the D (6 bases). Germline V gives CDR1 DFQATT, CDR2 SNEGSKA (reference sequence). V was trimmed by 5 bases and J by 1 base, leaving 15 bases between them. The length of the CDR3 is 14 residues.

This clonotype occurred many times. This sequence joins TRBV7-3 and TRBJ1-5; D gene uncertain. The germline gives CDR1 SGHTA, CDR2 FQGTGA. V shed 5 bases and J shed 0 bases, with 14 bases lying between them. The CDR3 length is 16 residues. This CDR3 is CASSPLPPTSNQPQHF. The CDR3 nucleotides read TGTGCCAGCAGCCCCCTTCCACCGACTAGCAATCAGCCCCAGCATTTT.

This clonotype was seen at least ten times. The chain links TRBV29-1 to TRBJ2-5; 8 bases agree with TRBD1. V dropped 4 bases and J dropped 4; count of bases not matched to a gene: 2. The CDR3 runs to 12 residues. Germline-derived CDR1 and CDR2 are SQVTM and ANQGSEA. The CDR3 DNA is TGCAGCGTTGCAGGGGGCGGAGAGACCCAGTACTTC. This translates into CSVAGGGETQYF.

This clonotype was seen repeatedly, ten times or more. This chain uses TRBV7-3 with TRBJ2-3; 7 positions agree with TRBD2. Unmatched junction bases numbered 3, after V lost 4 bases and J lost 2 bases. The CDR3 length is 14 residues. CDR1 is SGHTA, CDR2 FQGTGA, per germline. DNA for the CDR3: TGTGCCAGCAGCTCCGGGACTAACACAGATACGCAGTATTTT. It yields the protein CASSSGTNTDTQYF.

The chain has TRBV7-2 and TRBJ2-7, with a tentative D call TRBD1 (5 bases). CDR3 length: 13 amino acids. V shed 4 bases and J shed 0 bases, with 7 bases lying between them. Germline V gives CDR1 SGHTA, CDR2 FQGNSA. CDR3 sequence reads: CASSYDSSYEQYF. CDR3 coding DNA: TGTGCCAGCAGCTACGACAGCTCCTACGAGCAGTACTTC.

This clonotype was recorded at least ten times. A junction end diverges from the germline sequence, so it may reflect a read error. This CDR3 reads CASTQVSWEVGRLNAEAFF. CDR3 sequence (DNA): TGTGCCAGCACCCAAGTTAGTTGGGAGGTAGGGAGGCTGAACGCTGAAGCTTTCTTT. V is TRBV6-1 and J is TRBJ1-1; D remains unclear. Germline CDR1 is MNHNS and CDR2 is SASEGT. This CDR3 has 19 amino acids.

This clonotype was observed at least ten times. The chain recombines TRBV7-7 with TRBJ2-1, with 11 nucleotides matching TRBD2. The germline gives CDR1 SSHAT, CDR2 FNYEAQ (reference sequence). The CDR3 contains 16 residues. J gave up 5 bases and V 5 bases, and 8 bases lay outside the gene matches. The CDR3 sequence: CASSKRSGRGNNEQFF. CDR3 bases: TGTGCCAGCAGCAAACGTAGCGGGAGGGGGAACAATGAGCAGTTCTTC.

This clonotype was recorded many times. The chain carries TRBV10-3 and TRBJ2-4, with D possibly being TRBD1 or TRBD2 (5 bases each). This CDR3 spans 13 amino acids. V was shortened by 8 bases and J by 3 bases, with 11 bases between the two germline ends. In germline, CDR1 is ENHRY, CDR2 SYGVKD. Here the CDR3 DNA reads TGTGCCATCTCCGGGGCGGACAAAAACATTCAGTACTTC. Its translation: CAISGADKNIQYF.

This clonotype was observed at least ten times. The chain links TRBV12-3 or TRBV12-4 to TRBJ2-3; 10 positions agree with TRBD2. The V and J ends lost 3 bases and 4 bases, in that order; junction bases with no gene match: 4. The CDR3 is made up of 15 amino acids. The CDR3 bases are TGTGCCAGCAGTTTCAGCGGGAGGGCCCCAGATACGCAGTATTTT. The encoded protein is CASSFSGRAPDTQYF.